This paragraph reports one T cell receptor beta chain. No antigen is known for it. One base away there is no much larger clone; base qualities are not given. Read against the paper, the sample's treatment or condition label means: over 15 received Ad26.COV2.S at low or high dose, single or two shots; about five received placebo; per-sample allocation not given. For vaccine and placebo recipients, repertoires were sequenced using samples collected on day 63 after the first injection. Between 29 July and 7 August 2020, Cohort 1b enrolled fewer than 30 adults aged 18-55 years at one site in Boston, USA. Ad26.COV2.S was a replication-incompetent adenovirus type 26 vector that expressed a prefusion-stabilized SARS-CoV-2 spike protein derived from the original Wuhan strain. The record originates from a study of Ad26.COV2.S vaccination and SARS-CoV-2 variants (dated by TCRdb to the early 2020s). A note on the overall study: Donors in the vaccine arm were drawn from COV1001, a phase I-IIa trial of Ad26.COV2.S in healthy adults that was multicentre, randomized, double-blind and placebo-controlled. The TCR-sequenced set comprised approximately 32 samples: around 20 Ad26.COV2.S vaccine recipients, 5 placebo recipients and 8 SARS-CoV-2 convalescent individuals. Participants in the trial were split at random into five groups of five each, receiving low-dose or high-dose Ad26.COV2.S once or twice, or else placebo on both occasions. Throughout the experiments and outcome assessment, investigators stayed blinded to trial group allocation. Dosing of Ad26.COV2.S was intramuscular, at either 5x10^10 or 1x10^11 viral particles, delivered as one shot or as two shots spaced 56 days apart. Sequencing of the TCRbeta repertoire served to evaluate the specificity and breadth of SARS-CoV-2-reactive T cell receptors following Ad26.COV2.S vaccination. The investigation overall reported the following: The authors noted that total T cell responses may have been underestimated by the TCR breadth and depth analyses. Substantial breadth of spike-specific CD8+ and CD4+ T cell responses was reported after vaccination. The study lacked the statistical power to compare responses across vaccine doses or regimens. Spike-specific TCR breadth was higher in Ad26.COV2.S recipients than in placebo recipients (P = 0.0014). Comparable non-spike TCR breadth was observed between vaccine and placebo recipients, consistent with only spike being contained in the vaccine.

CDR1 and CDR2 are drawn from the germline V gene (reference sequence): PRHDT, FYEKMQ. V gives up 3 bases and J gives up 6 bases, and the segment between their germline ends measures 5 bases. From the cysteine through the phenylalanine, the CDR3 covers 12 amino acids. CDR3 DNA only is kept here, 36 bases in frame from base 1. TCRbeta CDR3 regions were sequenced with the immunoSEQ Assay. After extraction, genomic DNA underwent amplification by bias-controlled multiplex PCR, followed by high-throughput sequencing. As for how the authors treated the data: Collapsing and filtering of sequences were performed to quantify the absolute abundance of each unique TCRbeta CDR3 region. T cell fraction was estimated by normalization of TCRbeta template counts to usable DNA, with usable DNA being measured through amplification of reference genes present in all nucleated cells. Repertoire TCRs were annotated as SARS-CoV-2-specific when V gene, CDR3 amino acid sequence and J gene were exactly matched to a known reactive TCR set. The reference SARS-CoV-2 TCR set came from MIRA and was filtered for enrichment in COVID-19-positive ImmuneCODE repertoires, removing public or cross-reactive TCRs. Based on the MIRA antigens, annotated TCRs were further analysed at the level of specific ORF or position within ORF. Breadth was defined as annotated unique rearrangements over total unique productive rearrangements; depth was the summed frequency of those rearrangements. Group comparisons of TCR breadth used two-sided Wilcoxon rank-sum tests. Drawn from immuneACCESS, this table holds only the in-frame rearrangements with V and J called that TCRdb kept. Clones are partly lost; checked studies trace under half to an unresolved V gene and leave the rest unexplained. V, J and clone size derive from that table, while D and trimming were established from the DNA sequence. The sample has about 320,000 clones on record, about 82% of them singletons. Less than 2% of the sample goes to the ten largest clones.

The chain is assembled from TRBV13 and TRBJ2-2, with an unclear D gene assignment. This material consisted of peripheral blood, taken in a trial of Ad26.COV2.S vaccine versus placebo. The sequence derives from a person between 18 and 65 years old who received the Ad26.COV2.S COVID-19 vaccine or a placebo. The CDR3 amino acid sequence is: CASSFESGELFF. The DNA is TGTGCCAGCAGCTTCGAGTCCGGGGAGCTGTTTTTT.